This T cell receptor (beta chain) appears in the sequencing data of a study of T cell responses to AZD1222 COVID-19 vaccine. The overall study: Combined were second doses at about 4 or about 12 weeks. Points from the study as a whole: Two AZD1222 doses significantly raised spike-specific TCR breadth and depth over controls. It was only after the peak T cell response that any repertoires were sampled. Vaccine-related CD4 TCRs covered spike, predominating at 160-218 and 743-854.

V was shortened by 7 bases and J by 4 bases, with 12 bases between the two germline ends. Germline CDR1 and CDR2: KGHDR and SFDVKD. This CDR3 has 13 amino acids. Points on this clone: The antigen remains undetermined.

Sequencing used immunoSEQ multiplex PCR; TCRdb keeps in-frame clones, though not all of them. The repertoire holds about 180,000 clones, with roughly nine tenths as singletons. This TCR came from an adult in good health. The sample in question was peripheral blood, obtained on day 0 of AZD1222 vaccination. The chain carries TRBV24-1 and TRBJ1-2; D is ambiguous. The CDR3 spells CATRGGDSYGYTF. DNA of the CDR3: TGTGCCACCAGGGGAGGCGACTCCTATGGCTACACCTTC.